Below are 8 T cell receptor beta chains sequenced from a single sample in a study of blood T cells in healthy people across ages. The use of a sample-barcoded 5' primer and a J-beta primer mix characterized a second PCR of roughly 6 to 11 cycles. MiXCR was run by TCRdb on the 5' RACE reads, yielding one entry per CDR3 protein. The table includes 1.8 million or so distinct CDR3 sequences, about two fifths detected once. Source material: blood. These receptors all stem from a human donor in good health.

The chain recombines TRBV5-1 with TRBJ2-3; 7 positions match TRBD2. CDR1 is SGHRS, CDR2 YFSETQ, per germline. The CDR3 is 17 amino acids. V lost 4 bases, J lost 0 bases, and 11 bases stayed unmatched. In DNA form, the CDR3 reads TGCGCCAGCAGCAACCGGCGTGGGGGGGAAAGCACAGATACGCAGTATTTT. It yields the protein CASSNRRGGESTDTQYF.

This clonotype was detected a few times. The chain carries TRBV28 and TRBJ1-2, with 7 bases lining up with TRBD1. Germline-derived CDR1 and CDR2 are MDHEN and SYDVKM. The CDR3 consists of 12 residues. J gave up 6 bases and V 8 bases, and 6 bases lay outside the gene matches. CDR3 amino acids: CASGSQGNGYTF. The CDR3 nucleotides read TGTGCCAGCGGCTCACAGGGGAATGGCTACACCTTC.

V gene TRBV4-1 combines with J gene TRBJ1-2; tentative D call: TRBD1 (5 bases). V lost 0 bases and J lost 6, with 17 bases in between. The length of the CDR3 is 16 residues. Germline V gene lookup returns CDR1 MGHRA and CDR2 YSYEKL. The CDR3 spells CASSQDRRDPANGYTF. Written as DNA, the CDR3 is TGCGCCAGCAGCCAAGATCGCCGGGACCCGGCAAATGGCTACACCTTC.

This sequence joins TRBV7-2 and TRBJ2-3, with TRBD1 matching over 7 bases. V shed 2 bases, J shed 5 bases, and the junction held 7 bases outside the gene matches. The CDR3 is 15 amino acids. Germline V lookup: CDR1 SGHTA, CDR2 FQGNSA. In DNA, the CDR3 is TGTGCCAGCAGCTTATGGAGAGGGGGCTTAGATACGCAGTATTTT. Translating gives CASSLWRGGLDTQYF.

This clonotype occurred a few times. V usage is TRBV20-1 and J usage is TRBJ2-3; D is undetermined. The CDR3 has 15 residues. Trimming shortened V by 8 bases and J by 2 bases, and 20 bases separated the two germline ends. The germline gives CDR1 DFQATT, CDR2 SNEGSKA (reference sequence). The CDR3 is CSPGRGTINTDTQYF. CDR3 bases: TGCAGTCCCGGCCGCGGCACGATAAACACAGATACGCAGTATTTT.

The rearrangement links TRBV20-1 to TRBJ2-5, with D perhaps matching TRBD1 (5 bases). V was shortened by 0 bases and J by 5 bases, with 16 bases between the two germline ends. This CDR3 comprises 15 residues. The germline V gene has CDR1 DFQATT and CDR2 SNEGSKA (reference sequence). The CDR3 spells CSARDPRQPQETQYF. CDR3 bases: TGCAGTGCTAGAGACCCCCGACAGCCCCAGGAGACCCAGTACTTC.

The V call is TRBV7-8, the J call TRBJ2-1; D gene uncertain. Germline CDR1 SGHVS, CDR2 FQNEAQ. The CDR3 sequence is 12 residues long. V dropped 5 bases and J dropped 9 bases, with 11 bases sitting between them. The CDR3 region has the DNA TGTGCCAGCAGCCCTGCTCTGTTTGAGCAGTTCTTC. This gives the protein CASSPALFEQFF. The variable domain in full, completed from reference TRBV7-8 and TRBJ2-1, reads GAGVSQSPRYKVAKRGQDVALRCDPISGHVSLFWYQQALGQGPEFLTYFQNEAQLDKSGLPSDRFFAERPEGSVSTLKIQRTQQEDSAVYLCASSPALFEQFFGPGTRLTVL.

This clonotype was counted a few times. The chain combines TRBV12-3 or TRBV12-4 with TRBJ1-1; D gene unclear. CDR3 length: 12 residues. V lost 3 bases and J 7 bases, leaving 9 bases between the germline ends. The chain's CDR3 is CASSFVGVEAFF. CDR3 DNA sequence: TGTGCCAGCAGTTTTGTTGGGGTTGAAGCTTTCTTT.